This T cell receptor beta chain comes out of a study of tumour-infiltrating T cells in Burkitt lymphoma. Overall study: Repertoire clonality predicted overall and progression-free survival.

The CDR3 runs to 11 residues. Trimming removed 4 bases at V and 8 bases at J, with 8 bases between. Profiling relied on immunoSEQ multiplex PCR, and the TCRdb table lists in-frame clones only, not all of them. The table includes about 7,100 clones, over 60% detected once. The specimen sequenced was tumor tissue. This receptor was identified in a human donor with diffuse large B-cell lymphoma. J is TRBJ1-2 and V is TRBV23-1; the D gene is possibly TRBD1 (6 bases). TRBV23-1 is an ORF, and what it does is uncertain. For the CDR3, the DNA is TGCGCCAGCAGTCGGGGGCGCGGCTACACCTTC. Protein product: CASSRGRGYTF.